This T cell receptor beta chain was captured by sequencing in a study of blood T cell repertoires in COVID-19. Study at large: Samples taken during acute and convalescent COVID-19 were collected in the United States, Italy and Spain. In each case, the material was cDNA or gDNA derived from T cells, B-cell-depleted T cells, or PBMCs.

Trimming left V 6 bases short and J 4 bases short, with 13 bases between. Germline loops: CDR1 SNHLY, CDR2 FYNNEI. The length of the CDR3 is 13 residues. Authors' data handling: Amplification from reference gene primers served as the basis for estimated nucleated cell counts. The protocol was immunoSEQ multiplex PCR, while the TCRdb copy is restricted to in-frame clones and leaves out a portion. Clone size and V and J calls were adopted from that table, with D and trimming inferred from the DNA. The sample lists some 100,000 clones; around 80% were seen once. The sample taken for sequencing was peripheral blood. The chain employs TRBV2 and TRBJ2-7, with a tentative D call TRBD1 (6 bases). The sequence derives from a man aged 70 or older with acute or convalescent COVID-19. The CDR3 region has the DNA TGTGCCAGCAGAACCGGGACACCTTACGAGCAGTACTTC. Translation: CASRTGTPYEQYF.